This entry features one T cell receptor (beta chain) sequence. Its specificity is not known. The source of the sample is a study of vaccination effects on CD4 cells after COVID-19. Findings and limits, study-wide: Convalescent patients were few in the study, and early post-infection timepoints were absent. Pronounced clonal contraction occurred in clones induced by infection and by vaccine late after vaccination.

TCRdb's table, derived via immunoSEQ multiplex PCR, lists solely in-frame clones and lacks some. The sample holds 45,000 to 55,000 clones, about 70% seen once. Trimming removed 2 bases from V and 6 bases from J, with 14 bases in between. The V gene's germline CDR1 is SGHAT and CDR2 FQNNGV. The CDR3 runs 15 residues. Investigators separated out CD4+ T cells once about eleven days of culture had passed. BNT162b2 vaccine or mRNA-1273 vaccine was given to participants in two doses. Researchers swapped half the medium for IL-2 medium on both days 3 and 7. The sequenced sample was CD4+ T cells from PBMCs cultured without peptide, obtained after COVID-19 vaccination. V usage is TRBV11-2 and J usage is TRBJ2-4; a weak D match, TRBD2 (6 bases). This TCR was sampled from a human donor who received a COVID-19 vaccine. The DNA of the CDR3 is TGTGCCAGCAGCTTAATTTGGGGAGCGGGAAACATTCAGTACTTC. Encoded protein: CASSLIWGAGNIQYF.